The present entry profiles one T cell receptor (beta chain) with its context. Its target is unknown. Profiling relied on immunoSEQ multiplex PCR, and the TCRdb table lists in-frame clones only, not all of them. The sample carries 300,000 to 400,000 clones, over 65% recorded once. V lost 1 base and J lost 1, with 9 bases in between. The CDR3 sequence is 14 residues long. The germline CDR1 and CDR2 sequences are SGHKS and YYEKEE (reference sequence). This sample was taken from a study of shared clonotypes between healthy human individuals. General study points: A handful of donors held about 5% of naive CD4 clonotypes in common. It was the non-shared clonotypes that had lower generation probabilities than clonotypes shared by all four donors. Sharing of clonotypes among donors was expected to vary with sequencing depth.

Sequencing used memory CD4+ T cells sorted from blood. The subset was: CD45RA-negative fraction. The chain uses TRBV5-5 and TRBJ2-7; a possible D gene is TRBD1 (5 bases). The clonotype comes from a man younger than 45 in good health. This CDR3 reads CASSLFDSSYEQYF. The CDR3 nucleotides read TGTGCCAGCAGCTTGTTTGACAGTTCCTACGAGCAGTACTTC. The whole variable domain, remainder taken from reference TRBV5-5 and TRBJ2-7, is DAGVTQSPTHLIKTRGQQVTLRCSPISGHKSVSWYQQVLGQGPQFIFQYYEKEERGRGNFPDRFSARQFPNYSSELNVNALLLGDSALYLCASSLFDSSYEQYFGPGTRLTVT.